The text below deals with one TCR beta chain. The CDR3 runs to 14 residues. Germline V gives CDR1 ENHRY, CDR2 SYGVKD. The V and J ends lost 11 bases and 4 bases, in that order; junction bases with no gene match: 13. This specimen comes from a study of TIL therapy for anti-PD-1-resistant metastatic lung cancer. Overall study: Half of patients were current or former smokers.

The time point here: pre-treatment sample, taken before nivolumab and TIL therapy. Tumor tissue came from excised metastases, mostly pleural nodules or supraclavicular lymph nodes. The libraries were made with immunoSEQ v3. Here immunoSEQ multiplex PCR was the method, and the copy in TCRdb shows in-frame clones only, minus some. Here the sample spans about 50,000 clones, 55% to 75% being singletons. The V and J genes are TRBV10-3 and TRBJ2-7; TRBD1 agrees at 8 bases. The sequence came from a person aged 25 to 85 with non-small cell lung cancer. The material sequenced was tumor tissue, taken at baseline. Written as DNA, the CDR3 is TGTGCCCACTCACCAGGGGGCGACAGGTACGAGCAGTACTTC. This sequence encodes CAHSPGGDRYEQYF.